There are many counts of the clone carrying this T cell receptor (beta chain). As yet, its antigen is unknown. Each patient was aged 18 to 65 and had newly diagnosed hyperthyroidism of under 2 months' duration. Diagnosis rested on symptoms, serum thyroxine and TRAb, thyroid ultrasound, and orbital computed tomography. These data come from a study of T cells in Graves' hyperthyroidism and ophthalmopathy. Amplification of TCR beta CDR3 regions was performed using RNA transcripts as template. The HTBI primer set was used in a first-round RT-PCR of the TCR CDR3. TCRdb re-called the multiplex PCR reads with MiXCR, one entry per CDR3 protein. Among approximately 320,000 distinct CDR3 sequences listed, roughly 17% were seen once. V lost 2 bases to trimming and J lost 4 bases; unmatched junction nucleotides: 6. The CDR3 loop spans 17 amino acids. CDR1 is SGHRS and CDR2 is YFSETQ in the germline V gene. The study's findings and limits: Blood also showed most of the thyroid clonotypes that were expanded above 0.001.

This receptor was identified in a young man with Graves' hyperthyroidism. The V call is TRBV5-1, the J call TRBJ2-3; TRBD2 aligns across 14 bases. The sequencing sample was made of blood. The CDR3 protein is CASSFGTSGSSADTQYF. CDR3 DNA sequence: TGCGCCAGCAGCTTTGGGACTAGCGGGAGTAGTGCAGATACGCAGTATTTT.